A single sample is the source of the 10 T cell receptor beta chains below, sequenced in a study of beta chain features in type 1 diabetes. Study-level findings and limits: When Type 1 diabetes patients were examined, their TCRB CDR3s proved moderately but significantly shorter in all four CD4+ subsets.

Antigen specificity for these receptors is unknown. The study reverse transcribed the entire isolated RNA, so it sequenced expressed TCRB transcripts. Sequencing was performed with immunoSEQ multiplex PCR; in TCRdb, only in-frame clones are kept and a portion is missing. Of more than 300,000 clones in the sample, around 9% were seen once. Sequenced material: central memory CD4+ T cells from blood. These receptors came from a man aged 25 to 45 with type 1 diabetes.

In this sample, this clone turned up many times. The rearrangement links TRBV5-5 to TRBJ2-3; 8 bases fit TRBD2. There are 14 residues in the CDR3. The ends lost 0 bases at V and 4 bases at J; junction bases unmatched: 1. The germline V gene encodes CDR1 SGHKS and CDR2 YYEKEE (reference sequence). In DNA, the CDR3 is TGTGCCAGCAGCTTGGCGGGGGGGCCAGATACGCAGTATTTT. Protein product: CASSLAGGPDTQYF.

This clone occurred a few times. V and J are TRBV5-1 and TRBJ1-2; D gene ambiguous. V was cut by 0 bases and J by 7 bases, with 16 bases left in between. Germline CDR1 reads SGHRS; CDR2 reads YFSETQ. This CDR3 has 15 residues. The CDR3 protein is CASSLEQSAMGGYTF. CDR3 in DNA: TGCGCCAGCAGCTTGGAACAGAGCGCTATGGGTGGCTACACCTTC.

The gene calls are TRBV7-2 and TRBJ1-1; TRBD1 is a possible D gene (5 bases). CDR1 SGHTA and CDR2 FQGNSA come from the germline V gene. The V gene lost 7 bases and the J gene lost 0 bases, with 12 bases spanning the gap. The CDR3 consists of 14 residues. In nucleotides, the CDR3 is TGTGCCAGCACCCAGGGACGGATGAACACTGAAGCTTTCTTT. Its protein product is CASTQGRMNTEAFF. Looking up the rest from reference TRBV7-2 and TRBJ1-1 gives the full variable domain: GAGVSQSPSNKVTEKGKDVELRCDPISGHTALYWYRQSLGQGLEFLIYFQGNSAPDKSGLPSDRFSAERTGGSVSTLTIQRTQQEDSAVYLCASTQGRMNTEAFFGQGTRLTVV.

This clone was detected only a few times. The gene calls are TRBV5-1 and TRBJ1-1, with D perhaps matching TRBD1 (6 bases). Per germline, CDR1 SGHRS and CDR2 YFSETQ. V gave up 5 bases and J gave up 0 bases, with 11 bases separating them. The CDR3 runs to 14 residues. The CDR3 nucleotides are TGCGCCAGCAGGTACGGACAGCTGAACACTGAAGCTTTCTTT. Protein: CASRYGQLNTEAFF.

The V and J genes are TRBV5-4 and TRBJ2-5, with D unclear. With 0 bases removed from V and 5 bases from J, the gap between germline ends came to 5 bases. From germline, CDR1 is SGHNT and CDR2 YYREEE (reference sequence). The CDR3 runs to 12 residues. The DNA for the CDR3 is TGTGCCAGCAGCTTGGTTGGTGAGACCCAGTACTTC. It codes for CASSLVGETQYF.

This clone came up a few times. Given a much more abundant clone one base away, this may be a read error. This sample includes further DNA sequences coding for the same CDR3. The chain uses TRBV28 and TRBJ2-5; D is ambiguous. V lost 2 bases and J 3 bases, leaving 1 base between the germline ends. This CDR3 has 11 amino acids. The germline V gene has CDR1 MDHEN and CDR2 SYDVKM. The CDR3 DNA follows: TGTGCCAGCAGTTTAGAAGAGACCCAGTACTTC. Protein product: CASSLEETQYF.

This clone appeared many times. V gene TRBV27 combines with J gene TRBJ1-2; no definite D call. CDR3 length: 12 amino acids. Trimming pared 7 bases from V and 0 bases from J, leaving 6 bases between. The germline V gene encodes CDR1 MNHEY and CDR2 SMNVEV (reference sequence). The CDR3 DNA is TGTGCCAGCAAAGCTGCTAACTATGGCTACACCTTC. The encoded protein is CASKAANYGYTF.

This clone appeared a few times. The chain uses TRBV7-2 and TRBJ1-5; D is uncertain. V was shortened by 5 bases and J by 1 base, with 12 bases between the two germline ends. Germline V gene data show CDR1 as SGHTA and CDR2 as FQGNSA. The CDR3 totals 15 residues. This CDR3 is CASSLDRGSNQPQHF. In DNA form, the CDR3 reads TGTGCCAGCAGCCTGGATCGGGGAAGCAATCAGCCCCAGCATTTT.

This clone was observed a few times. The V gene is TRBV4-1, the J gene TRBJ2-1, with TRBD2 identical over 10 bases. This CDR3 comprises 15 residues. The germline CDR1 and CDR2 sequences are MGHRA and YSYEKL. V was clipped by 1 base and J by 4 bases; unmatched bases: 1. The CDR3 here is CASSQASGGYNEQFF. CDR3 in DNA: TGCGCCAGCAGCCAAGCTAGCGGGGGTTACAATGAGCAGTTCTTC.

As concerns this clone: Different DNA sequences within this sample yield the same CDR3. V and J are TRBV5-1 and TRBJ2-1; a weak D match, TRBD1 (6 bases). Trimming removed 0 bases at V and 0 bases at J, with 7 bases between. Germline CDR1 and CDR2: SGHRS and YFSETQ. The CDR3 loop spans 15 amino acids. In DNA, the CDR3 is TGCGCCAGCAGCTTGGGGACAGTCTCCTACAATGAGCAGTTCTTC. This translates into CASSLGTVSYNEQFF. The full variable domain, with the rest looked up from reference TRBV5-1 and TRBJ2-1, is KAGVTQTPRYLIKTRGQQVTLSCSPISGHRSVSWYQQTPGQGLQFLFEYFSETQRNKGNFPGRFSGRQFSNSRSEMNVSTLELGDSALYLCASSLGTVSYNEQFFGPGTRLTVL.